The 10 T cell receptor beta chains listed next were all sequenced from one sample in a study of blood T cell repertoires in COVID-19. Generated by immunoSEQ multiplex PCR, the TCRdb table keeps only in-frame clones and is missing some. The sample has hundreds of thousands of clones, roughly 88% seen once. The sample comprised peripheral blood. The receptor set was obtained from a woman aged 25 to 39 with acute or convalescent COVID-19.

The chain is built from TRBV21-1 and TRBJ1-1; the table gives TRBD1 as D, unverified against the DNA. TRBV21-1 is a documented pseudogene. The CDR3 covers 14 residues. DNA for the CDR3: TGTGCCAGCAGCTTGGGACAGGGGAGGGCTGAAGCTTTCTTT. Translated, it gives CASSLGQGRAEAFF.

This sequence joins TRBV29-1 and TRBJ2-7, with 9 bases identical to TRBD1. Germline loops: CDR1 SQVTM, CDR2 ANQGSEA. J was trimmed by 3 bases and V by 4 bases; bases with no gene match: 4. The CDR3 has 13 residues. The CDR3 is CSVVPDRGYEQYF. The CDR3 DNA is TGCAGCGTTGTTCCGGACAGGGGCTACGAGCAGTACTTC.

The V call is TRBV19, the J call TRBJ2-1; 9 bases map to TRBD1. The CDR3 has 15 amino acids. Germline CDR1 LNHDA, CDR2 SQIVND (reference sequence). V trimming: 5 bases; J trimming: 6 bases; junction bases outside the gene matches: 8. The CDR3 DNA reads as TGTGCCAGTAGTCCGACCGGGACAGGGTCCAATGAGCAGTTCTTC. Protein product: CASSPTGTGSNEQFF.

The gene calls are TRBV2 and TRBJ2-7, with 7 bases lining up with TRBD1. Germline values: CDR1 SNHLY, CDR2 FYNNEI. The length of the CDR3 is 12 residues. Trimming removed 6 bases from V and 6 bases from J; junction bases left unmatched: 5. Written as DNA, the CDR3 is TGTGCCAGCAGGGGGACAGTCCCCGAGCAGTACTTC. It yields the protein CASRGTVPEQYF.

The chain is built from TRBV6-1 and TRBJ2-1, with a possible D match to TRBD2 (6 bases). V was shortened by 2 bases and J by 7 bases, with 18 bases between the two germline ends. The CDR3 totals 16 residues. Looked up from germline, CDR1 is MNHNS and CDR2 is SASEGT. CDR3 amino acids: CASSEWGVGGVNEQFF. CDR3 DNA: TGTGCCAGCAGTGAATGGGGGGTAGGAGGCGTAAATGAGCAGTTCTTC.

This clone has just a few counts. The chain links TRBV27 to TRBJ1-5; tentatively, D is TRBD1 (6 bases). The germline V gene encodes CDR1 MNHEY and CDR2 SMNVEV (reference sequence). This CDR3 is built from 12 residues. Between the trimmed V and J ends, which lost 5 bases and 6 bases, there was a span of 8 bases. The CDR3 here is CASSIRGQPQHF. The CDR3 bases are TGTGCCAGCAGTATCAGGGGTCAGCCCCAGCATTTT.

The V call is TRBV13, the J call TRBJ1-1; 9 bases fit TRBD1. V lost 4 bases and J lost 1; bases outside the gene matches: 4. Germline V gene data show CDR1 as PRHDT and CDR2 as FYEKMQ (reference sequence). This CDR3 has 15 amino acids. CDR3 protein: CASSSRQGGNTEAFF. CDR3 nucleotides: TGTGCCAGCAGCTCCAGACAGGGGGGGAACACTGAAGCTTTCTTT.

This CDR3 is CSARDIVEQYF. For the CDR3, the DNA is TGCAGTGCTAGAGATATTGTCGAGCAGTACTTC. The chain combines TRBV20-1 with TRBJ2-7; D gene uncertain. Germline-derived CDR1 and CDR2 are DFQATT and SNEGSKA (reference sequence). V was cut by 0 bases and J by 6 bases, with 6 bases left in between. The CDR3 covers 11 residues.

CDR3 sequence (DNA): TGCGCCAGCAGTCAAGAAGCAGGTGGGGGGTGGGATAATGAAAAACTGTTTTTT. Its protein is CASSQEAGGGWDNEKLFF. This chain joins TRBV23-1 and TRBJ1-4; D might be TRBD1 (5 bases). TRBV23-1 is reported as an ORF; its role is uncertain. The CDR3 has 18 residues. The ends were cut back, 2 bases at V and 4 bases at J, with 20 bases in the middle.

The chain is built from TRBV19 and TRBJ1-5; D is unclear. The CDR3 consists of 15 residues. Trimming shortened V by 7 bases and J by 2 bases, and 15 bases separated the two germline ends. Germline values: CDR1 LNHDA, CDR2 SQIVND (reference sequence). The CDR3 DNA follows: TGTGCCAGTACCCCCCTCTACGGTGGCAATCAGCCCCAGCATTTT. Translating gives CASTPLYGGNQPQHF. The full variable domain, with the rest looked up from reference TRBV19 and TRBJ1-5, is DGGITQSPKYLFRKEGQNVTLSCEQNLNHDAMYWYRQDPGQGLRLIYYSQIVNDFQKGDIAEGYSVSREKKESFPLTVTSAQKNPTAFYLCASTPLYGGNQPQHFGDGTRLSIL.